This T cell receptor (beta chain) appears in the sequencing data of a study of T-cell reconstitution after alpha-beta-depleted transplantation in children. Points from the study as a whole: T-cell numbers and diversity one year post-transplant derived largely from freshly generated T cells. Day-60 TCRbeta diversity that was high in some patients was derived from surviving recipient T cells and thymic progenitors. About two months after transplant, alpha-beta T cells reportedly came from several hundred expanded graft clones.

The CDR3 length is 13 residues. Germline assignment: CDR1 SEHNR and CDR2 FQNEAQ (reference sequence). The V end lost 2 bases, the J end lost 6 bases, and 11 bases lay between the germline ends. Unique molecular identifiers tagged the TCRbeta library. TCRdb used MiXCR to reprocess the PCR reads, holding one entry per CDR3 protein. The sample holds roughly 790,000 distinct CDR3 sequences; approximately 15% are singletons and the top ten take roughly 4.8%. This clonotype was seen a single time. Its antigen is still unknown. This receptor was taken from a male patient aged 5 to 17 who had a stem cell transplant for acute lymphoblastic leukemia, so the T cells may come from the graft donor. Sequencing used PBMCs, mostly from graft donor cells, obtained 360 days after TCRalphabeta/CD19-depleted stem cell transplant. The V gene is TRBV7-9, the J gene TRBJ2-7; D is unclear. This chain's CDR3 is CASSLSRRREQYF. Here the CDR3 DNA reads TGTGCCAGCAGCTTAAGCAGGCGGCGCGAGCAGTACTTC.